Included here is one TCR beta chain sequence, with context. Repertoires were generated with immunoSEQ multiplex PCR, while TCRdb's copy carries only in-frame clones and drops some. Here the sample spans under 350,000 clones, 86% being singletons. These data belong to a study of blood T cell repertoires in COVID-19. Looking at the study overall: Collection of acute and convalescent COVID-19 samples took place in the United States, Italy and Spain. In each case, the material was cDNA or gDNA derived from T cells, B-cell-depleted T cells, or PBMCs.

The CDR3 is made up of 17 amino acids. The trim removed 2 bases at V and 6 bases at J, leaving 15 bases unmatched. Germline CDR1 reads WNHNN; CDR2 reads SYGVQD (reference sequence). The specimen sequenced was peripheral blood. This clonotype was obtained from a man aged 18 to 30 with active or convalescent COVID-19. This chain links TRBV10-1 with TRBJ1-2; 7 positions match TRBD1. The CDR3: CASSERKDRPHEDGYTF. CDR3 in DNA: TGCGCCAGCAGTGAGCGGAAGGACAGGCCACATGAAGATGGCTACACCTTC.